Following are 21 T cell receptor beta chains from one sample sequenced in a study of cytomegalovirus exposure and HLA in healthy donors. The PCR ran on 60 Vbeta and 13 Jbeta primers. Libraries were prepared by immunoSEQ multiplex PCR; TCRdb keeps only in-frame clonotypes and omits some of them. In the table there are some 190,000 clones, 77% of which are singletons. Sequencing was performed on PBMCs. The receptor set was obtained from a man younger than 35 in good health and CMV-seronegative.

This clone was seen a few times. The chain has TRBV5-1 and TRBJ2-1; TRBD1 aligns across 7 bases. The CDR3 contains 14 residues. V shed 4 bases and J 6 bases; nucleotides not matched to a gene: 7. Germline V gives CDR1 SGHRS, CDR2 YFSETQ. The DNA of the CDR3 is TGCGCCAGCAGCCCTACAGGGGTAAGCAATGAGCAGTTCTTC. Translating it yields CASSPTGVSNEQFF.

This clone appeared a few times. The rearrangement joins TRBV11-2 to TRBJ2-7; D unclear. CDR1 is SGHAT, CDR2 FQNNGV, per germline. V was cut by 6 bases and J by 3 bases, with 15 bases left in between. The length of the CDR3 is 14 residues. The CDR3 sequence is CASRHQNTVYEQYF. DNA for the CDR3: TGTGCCAGCAGACATCAAAACACAGTCTACGAGCAGTACTTC.

V gene TRBV7-8 combines with J gene TRBJ2-7; D perhaps matches TRBD2 (7 bases). The CDR3 consists of 17 residues. Germline CDR1 SGHVS, CDR2 FQNEAQ. V shed 1 base and J shed 7 bases, with 23 bases lying between them. CDR3 sequence reads: CASSLVGGAGAEGEQYF. The CDR3 bases are TGTGCCAGCAGCTTAGTTGGGGGGGCAGGAGCGGAGGGGGAGCAGTACTTC.

This clone was counted only a few times. CDR3 nucleotides: TGCGCCAGCAGGAGACAGGGGGGTAGCAATCAGCCCCAGCATTTT. Its translation is CASRRQGGSNQPQHF. The gene calls are TRBV4-1 and TRBJ1-5, with 9 bases aligning to TRBD1. Germline loops: CDR1 MGHRA, CDR2 YSYEKL. This CDR3 spans 15 amino acids. V was clipped by 6 bases and J by 0 bases; unmatched bases: 3.

The chain uses TRBV29-1 and TRBJ2-5, with D perhaps TRBD2 (6 bases). The germline V and J ends were trimmed by 4 bases and 3 bases, with 12 bases remaining between them. Germline V gene data show CDR1 as SQVTM and CDR2 as ANQGSEA. The CDR3 runs 13 residues. The DNA for the CDR3 is TGCAGCGTTGTTACTAGCCCCAAAGAGACCCAGTACTTC. Encoded protein: CSVVTSPKETQYF.

The chain is built from TRBV5-6 and TRBJ2-7, with D tentatively TRBD2 (5 bases). Germline CDR1 SGHDT, CDR2 YYEEEE. V lost 4 bases and J 0 bases, leaving 14 bases between the germline ends. The CDR3 loop spans 15 amino acids. CDR3 protein: CASSRAVGYSYEQYF. The CDR3 nucleotides are TGTGCCAGCAGCCGAGCGGTTGGTTACTCCTACGAGCAGTACTTC.

Regarding this clone: Additional DNA sequences in this sample encode the identical CDR3. This rearrangement joins TRBV18 to TRBJ1-1; D remains unclear. The CDR3 length is 14 residues. Germline V lookup: CDR1 KGHSH, CDR2 LQKENI. Deletions cut 1 base from V and 1 base from J, with 7 bases between. In nucleotides, the CDR3 is TGTGCCAGCTCACCACTAGGGAGGAACACTGAAGCTTTCTTT. Protein: CASSPLGRNTEAFF.

The J gene is TRBJ2-7, the V gene TRBV13, with D tentatively TRBD1 (5 bases). Germline V lookup: CDR1 PRHDT, CDR2 FYEKMQ (reference sequence). V was shortened by 0 bases and J by 2 bases, with 8 bases between the two germline ends. The length of the CDR3 is 14 residues. The CDR3 here is CASSLGDIAYEQYF. The CDR3 nucleotides read TGTGCCAGCAGCTTAGGGGACATAGCCTACGAGCAGTACTTC.

Remarks on this clone: At one end, the junction sequence differs from germline, possibly due to a read error. The gene calls are TRBV7-9 and TRBJ2-7; 13 bases are a match to TRBD2. Per germline, CDR1 SEHNR and CDR2 FQNEAQ (reference sequence). The CDR3 runs 12 residues. CDR3 nucleotides: TGTTCCAGCAGCCTAGGGGGGACTAGCGGGAAATTC. Amino acids: CSSSLGGTSGKF.

This chain links TRBV11-2 with TRBJ1-3, with unresolved D. The V gene's germline CDR1 is SGHAT and CDR2 FQNNGV. The germline V and J ends were trimmed by 1 base and 2 bases, with 6 bases remaining between them. The CDR3 is 14 amino acids. CDR3 sequence (DNA): TGTGCCAGCAGCTTAGCGGAGGCTGGAAACACCATATATTTT. Translating gives CASSLAEAGNTIYF.

The rearrangement uses TRBV6-1 and TRBJ2-7, with D perhaps TRBD1 (5 bases). V dropped 6 bases and J dropped 2 bases, with 11 bases sitting between them. CDR3 size: 13 residues. Germline V CDR1 and CDR2: MNHNS, SASEGT. CDR3 in amino acids: CASRQVTPYEQYF. In nucleotides, the CDR3 is TGTGCCAGCAGACAGGTTACGCCCTACGAGCAGTACTTC.

J is TRBJ2-1 and V is TRBV30, with D hard to call. V was cut by 7 bases and J by 3 bases, with 13 bases left in between. CDR3 length: 13 residues. In germline, CDR1 is GTSNPN, CDR2 SVGIG (reference sequence). The chain's CDR3 is CAYHPRNYNEQFF. DNA of the CDR3: TGTGCCTACCACCCCAGGAACTACAATGAGCAGTTCTTC.

The chain employs TRBV18 and TRBJ2-2, with 8 bases aligning to TRBD1. This CDR3 comprises 14 residues. J was trimmed by 4 bases and V by 8 bases; bases with no gene match: 6. In germline, CDR1 is KGHSH, CDR2 LQKENI. Here the CDR3 reads CASATGATTGELFF. DNA for the CDR3: TGTGCCAGCGCGACAGGGGCAACCACCGGGGAGCTGTTTTTT.

Remarks on this clone: Additional DNA sequences in this sample encode the identical CDR3. The genes are TRBV30 and TRBJ1-1; D possibly corresponds to TRBD1 (5 bases). This CDR3 is 14 amino acids long. Germline V gives CDR1 GTSNPN, CDR2 SVGIG (reference sequence). Between the trimmed V and J ends, which lost 3 bases and 0 bases, there was a span of 11 bases. DNA of the CDR3: TGTGCCTGGAGCGCCGGGACTTTGAACACTGAAGCTTTCTTT. Protein product: CAWSAGTLNTEAFF.

This clone has a single count. The genes are TRBV19 and TRBJ2-5, with TRBD2 matching over 12 bases. After removal of 9 bases from V and 1 base from J, the junction contained 6 bases not matched to a gene. The CDR3 contains 15 residues. Germline V lookup: CDR1 LNHDA, CDR2 SQIVND (reference sequence). CDR3 amino acids: CASRLAGARQETQYF. In DNA form, the CDR3 reads TGTGCCAGCAGACTAGCGGGAGCTCGCCAAGAGACCCAGTACTTC.

This clone was observed a few times. The genes are TRBV7-8 and TRBJ2-7; TRBD2 matches at 11 bases. The germline V gene encodes CDR1 SGHVS and CDR2 FQNEAQ. This CDR3 is built from 16 residues. V was pared by 5 bases and J by 4 bases, with 10 bases of the junction left unmatched. In DNA form, the CDR3 reads TGTGCCAGCAGCCCGCAGGGACTAGCGGTCCCTTACGAGCAGTACTTC. Amino acid sequence: CASSPQGLAVPYEQYF.

V gene TRBV5-1 combines with J gene TRBJ2-1, with no clear D. The CDR3 loop spans 14 amino acids. The V and J ends lost 3 bases and 9 bases respectively, with 16 bases between them. Germline assignment: CDR1 SGHRS and CDR2 YFSETQ. CDR3 in amino acids: CASSSFTTSSEQFF. The CDR3 nucleotides read TGCGCCAGCAGCTCCTTTACGACAAGCAGTGAGCAGTTCTTC.

The genes are TRBV2 and TRBJ2-5; possibly TRBD2 for D (6 bases). The germline CDR1 and CDR2 sequences are SNHLY and FYNNEI. Trimming removed 5 bases from V and 0 bases from J, with 13 bases in between. The CDR3 is 15 amino acids. CDR3 nucleotide sequence: TGTGCCAGCAGTAAGGAGGAGGGATACCAAGAGACCCAGTACTTC. Translation gives CASSKEEGYQETQYF.

J is TRBJ1-2 and V is TRBV30, with 7 bases lining up with TRBD1. The CDR3 contains 13 residues. Trimming cost V 7 bases and J 8 bases; bases outside gene matches: 13. Germline CDR1 GTSNPN, CDR2 SVGIG (reference sequence). CDR3 sequence: CASVTGWLGGYTF. CDR3 nucleotides: TGTGCCTCGGTGACAGGGTGGCTTGGGGGCTACACCTTC.

This clone appeared a few times. The chain couples TRBV4-3 to TRBJ1-1; 7 nucleotides align to TRBD1. Germline lookup yields CDR1 LGHNA and CDR2 YSLEER. V shed 5 bases and J 5 bases; nucleotides not matched to a gene: 5. The CDR3 has 13 residues. Here the CDR3 reads CASSDRQGTEAFF. CDR3 DNA: TGCGCCAGCAGCGATCGACAGGGAACTGAAGCTTTCTTT.

This sequence joins TRBV18 and TRBJ2-7; D unresolved. Germline values: CDR1 KGHSH, CDR2 LQKENI. The CDR3 loop spans 14 amino acids. V was cut by 4 bases and J by 7 bases, with 17 bases left in between. The CDR3 DNA is TGTGCCAGCTCACTGACGACACCCCCGAAGGAGCAGTACTTC. Translating gives CASSLTTPPKEQYF.